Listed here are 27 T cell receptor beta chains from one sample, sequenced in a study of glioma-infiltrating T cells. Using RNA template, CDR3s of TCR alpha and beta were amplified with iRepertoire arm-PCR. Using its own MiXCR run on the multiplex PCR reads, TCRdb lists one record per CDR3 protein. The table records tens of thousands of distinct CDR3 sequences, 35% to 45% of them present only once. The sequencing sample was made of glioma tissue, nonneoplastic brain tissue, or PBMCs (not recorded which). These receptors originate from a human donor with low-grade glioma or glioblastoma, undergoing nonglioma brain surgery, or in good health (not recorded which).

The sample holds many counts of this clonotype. The CDR3 loop reads CASSPRRASYEQYF. The CDR3 nucleotides are TGTGCCAGCTCACCCCGTAGAGCTTCCTACGAGCAGTACTTC. This chain uses TRBV18 with TRBJ2-7, with unresolved D. V was clipped by 3 bases and J by 1 base, with 10 bases between them. CDR3 length equals 14 residues. Germline CDR1 reads KGHSH; CDR2 reads LQKENI. Filled out from reference TRBV18 and TRBJ2-7, the complete variable domain reads NAGVMQNPRHLVRRRGQEARLRCSPMKGHSHVYWYRQLPEEGLKFMVYLQKENIIDESGMPKERFSAEFPKEGPSILRIQQVVRGDSAAYFCASSPRRASYEQYFGPGTRLTVT.

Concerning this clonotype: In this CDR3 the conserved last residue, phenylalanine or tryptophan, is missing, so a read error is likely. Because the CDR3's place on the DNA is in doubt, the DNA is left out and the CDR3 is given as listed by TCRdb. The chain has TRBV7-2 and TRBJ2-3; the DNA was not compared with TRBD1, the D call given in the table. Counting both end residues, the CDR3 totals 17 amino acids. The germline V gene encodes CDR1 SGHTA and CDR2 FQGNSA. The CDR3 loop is CASSFGVGRDDTDTEYL.

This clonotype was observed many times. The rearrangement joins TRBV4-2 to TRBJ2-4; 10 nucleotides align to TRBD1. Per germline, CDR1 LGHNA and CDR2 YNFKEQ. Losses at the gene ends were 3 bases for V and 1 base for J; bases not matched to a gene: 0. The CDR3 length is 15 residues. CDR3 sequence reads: CASSQGQGAKNIQYF. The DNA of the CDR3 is TGTGCCAGCAGCCAGGGACAGGGGGCCAAAAACATTCAGTACTTC.

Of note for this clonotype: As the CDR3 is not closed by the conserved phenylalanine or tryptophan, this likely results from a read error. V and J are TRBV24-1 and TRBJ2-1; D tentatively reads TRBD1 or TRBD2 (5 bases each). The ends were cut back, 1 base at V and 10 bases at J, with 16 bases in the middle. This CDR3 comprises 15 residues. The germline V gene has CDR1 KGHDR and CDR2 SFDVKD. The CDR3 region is CATSDFRDVAYEQFL. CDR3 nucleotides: TGTGCCACCAGTGATTTTCGGGACGTAGCCTACGAGCAGTTCCTC.

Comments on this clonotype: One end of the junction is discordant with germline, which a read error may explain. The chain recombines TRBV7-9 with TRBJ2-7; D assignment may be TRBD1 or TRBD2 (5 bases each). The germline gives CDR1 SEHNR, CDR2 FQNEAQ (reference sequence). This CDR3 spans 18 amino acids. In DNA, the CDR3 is TGCGCCAGCAGCCTAGGGTTATCTGGGACCGGAAGCTCCTACGAGCAGTCCTTC. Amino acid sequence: CASSLGLSGTGSSYEQSF.

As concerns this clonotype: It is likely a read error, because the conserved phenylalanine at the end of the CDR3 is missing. The CDR3 region has the DNA TGTGCCAGCAGGCCCGGGACAGATGCCTACGAGCAGTACTCC. Translating gives CASRPGTDAYEQYS. The chain combines TRBV5-6 with TRBJ2-7, with 7 bases matching TRBD1. Trimming cost V 5 bases and J 2 bases; bases outside gene matches: 7. The CDR3 has 14 residues. CDR1 SGHDT and CDR2 YYEEEE come from the germline V gene.

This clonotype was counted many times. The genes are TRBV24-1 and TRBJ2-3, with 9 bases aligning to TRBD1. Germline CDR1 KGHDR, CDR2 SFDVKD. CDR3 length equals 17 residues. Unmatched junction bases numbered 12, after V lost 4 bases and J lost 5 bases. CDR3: CATSDAGQGIMVDTQYF. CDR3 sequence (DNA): TGTGCCACCAGTGACGCAGGACAGGGGATAATGGTAGATACGCAGTATTTT.

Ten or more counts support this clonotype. In DNA form, the CDR3 reads TGCAGCGTTGAGTTAGCAGGTAGCAATCAGCCCCAGCATTTT. It encodes CSVELAGSNQPQHF. V gene TRBV29-1 combines with J gene TRBJ1-5; D uncertain. The CDR3 has 14 amino acids. V was clipped by 3 bases and J by 0 bases, with 9 bases between them. CDR1 SQVTM and CDR2 ANQGSEA come from the germline V gene.

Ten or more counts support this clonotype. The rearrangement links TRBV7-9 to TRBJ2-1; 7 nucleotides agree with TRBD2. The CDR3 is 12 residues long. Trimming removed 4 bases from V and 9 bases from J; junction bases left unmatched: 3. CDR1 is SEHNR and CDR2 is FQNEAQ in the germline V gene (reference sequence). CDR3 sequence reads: CASSYGEGEQFF. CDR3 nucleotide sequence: TGTGCCAGCAGCTACGGGGAGGGTGAGCAGTTCTTC.

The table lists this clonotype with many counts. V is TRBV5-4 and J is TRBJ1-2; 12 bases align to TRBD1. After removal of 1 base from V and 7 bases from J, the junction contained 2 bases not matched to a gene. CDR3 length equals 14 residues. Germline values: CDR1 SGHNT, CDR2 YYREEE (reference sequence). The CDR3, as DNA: TGTGCCAGCAGCTTGAGGGACAGGGGGCTTGGCTACACCTTC. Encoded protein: CASSLRDRGLGYTF.

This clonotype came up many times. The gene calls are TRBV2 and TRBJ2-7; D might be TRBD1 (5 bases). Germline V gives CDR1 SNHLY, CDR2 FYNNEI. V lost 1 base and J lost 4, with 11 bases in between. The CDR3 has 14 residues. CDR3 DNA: TGTGCCAGCAGTGAAGGCAGGGATCTTTACGAGCAGTACTTC. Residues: CASSEGRDLYEQYF.

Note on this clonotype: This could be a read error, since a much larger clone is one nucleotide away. CDR3 loop: CSVDDSLNTETFF. The CDR3 region has the DNA TGCAGCGTTGATGACAGTTTGAACACTGAAACTTTCTTT. This chain links TRBV29-1 with TRBJ1-1; D perhaps matches TRBD1 (5 bases). The germline V gene has CDR1 SQVTM and CDR2 ANQGSEA. This CDR3 is built from 13 residues.

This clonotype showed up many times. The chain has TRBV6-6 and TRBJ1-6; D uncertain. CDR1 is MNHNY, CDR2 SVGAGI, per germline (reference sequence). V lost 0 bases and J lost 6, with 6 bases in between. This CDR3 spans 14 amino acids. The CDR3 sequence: CASSYSQFNSPLHF. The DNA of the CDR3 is TGTGCCAGCAGTTACTCCCAATTTAATTCACCCCTCCACTTT.

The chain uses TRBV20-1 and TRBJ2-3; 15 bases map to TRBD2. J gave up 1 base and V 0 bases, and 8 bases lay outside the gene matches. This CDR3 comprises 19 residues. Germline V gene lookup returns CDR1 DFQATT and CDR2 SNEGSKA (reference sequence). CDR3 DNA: TGCAGTGCTAGAGATCGAGGGGGACTAGCGGGAGGCGGCACAGATACGCAGTATTTT. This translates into CSARDRGGLAGGGTDTQYF.

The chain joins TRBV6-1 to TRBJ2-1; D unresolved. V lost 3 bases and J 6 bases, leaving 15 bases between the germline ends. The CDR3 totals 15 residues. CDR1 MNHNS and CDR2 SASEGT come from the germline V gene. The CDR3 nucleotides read TGTGCCAGCAGTGACAGCGTGAGCCCTTTCAATGAGCAGTTCTTC. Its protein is CASSDSVSPFNEQFF.

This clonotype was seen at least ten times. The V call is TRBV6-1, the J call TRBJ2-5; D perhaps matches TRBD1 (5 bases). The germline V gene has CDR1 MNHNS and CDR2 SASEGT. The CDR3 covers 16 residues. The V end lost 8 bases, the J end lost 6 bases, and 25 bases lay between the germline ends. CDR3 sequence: CASANPPGIIVKTQYF. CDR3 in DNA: TGTGCCAGCGCCAACCCACCAGGGATAATCGTAAAGACCCAGTACTTC.

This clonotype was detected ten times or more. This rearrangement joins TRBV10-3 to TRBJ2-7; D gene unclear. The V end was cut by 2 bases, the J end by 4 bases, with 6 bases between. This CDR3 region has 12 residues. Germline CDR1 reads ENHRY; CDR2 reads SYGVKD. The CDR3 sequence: CAISEAGYEQYF. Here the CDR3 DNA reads TGTGCCATCAGTGAGGCAGGATACGAGCAGTACTTC.

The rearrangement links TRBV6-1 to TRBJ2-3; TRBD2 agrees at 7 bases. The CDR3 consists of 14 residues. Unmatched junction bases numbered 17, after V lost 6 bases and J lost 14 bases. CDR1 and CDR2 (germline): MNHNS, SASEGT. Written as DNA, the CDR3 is TGTGCCAGCAGACAAACTAGCGAAGCCGGGGAGCTGTATTTT. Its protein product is CASRQTSEAGELYF.

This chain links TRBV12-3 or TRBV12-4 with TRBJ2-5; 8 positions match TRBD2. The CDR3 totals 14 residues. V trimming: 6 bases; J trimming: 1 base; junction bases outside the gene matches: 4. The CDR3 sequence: CASRAGAIQETQYF. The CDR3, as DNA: TGTGCCAGCAGAGCGGGGGCCATCCAAGAGACCCAGTACTTC.

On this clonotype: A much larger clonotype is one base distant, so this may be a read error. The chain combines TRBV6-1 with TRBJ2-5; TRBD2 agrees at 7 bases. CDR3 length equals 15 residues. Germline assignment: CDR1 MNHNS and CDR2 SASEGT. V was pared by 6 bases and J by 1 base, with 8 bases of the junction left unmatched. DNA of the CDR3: TGTGCCAGCAGAGTAGACGGCGGGAGCCAAGAGACCCAGTACTTC. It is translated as CASRVDGGSQETQYF.

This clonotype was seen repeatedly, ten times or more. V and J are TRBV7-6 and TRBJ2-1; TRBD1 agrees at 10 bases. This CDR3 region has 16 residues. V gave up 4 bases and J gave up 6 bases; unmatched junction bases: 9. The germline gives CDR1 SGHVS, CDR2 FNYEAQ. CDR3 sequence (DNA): TGTGCCAGCAGCTCTCAGACAGGGGGCGCTTTCAATGAGCAGTTCTTC. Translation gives CASSSQTGGAFNEQFF.

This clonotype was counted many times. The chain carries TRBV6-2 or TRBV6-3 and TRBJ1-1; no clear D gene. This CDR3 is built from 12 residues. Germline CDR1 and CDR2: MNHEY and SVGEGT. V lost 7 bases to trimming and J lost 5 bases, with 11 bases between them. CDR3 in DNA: TGTGCCAGCACCTTAGCGGAGACTGAAGCTTTCTTT. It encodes CASTLAETEAFF.

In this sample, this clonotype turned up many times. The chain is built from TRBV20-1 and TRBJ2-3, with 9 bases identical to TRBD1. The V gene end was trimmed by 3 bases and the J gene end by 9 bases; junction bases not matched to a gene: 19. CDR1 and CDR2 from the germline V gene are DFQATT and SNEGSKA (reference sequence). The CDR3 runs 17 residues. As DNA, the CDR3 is TGCAGTGCTAGCCCCAACCCCGACAGGGGGTCGAGGAAGACGCAGTATTTT. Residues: CSASPNPDRGSRKTQYF.

The CDR3 bases are TGTGCCAGCAGTGTCGGACATGGCCACGAGCAGTACTTC. Amino acids: CASSVGHGHEQYF. The V gene is TRBV6-5, the J gene TRBJ2-7; tentative D call: TRBD1 (5 bases). This CDR3 has 13 residues. Germline V gives CDR1 MNHEY, CDR2 SVGAGI. V gave up 5 bases and J gave up 5 bases, with 13 bases separating them.

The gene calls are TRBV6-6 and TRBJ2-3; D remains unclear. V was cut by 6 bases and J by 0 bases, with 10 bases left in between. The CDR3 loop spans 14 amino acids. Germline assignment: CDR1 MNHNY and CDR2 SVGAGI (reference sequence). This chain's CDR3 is CASSKDQSTDTQYF. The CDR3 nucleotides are TGTGCCAGCAGCAAGGACCAGAGCACAGATACGCAGTATTTT.

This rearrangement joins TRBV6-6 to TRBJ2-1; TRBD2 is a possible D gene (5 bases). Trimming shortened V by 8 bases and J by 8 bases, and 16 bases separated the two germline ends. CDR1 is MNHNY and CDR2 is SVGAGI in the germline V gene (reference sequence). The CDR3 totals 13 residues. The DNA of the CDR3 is TGTGCCAGCGGGGAGACTCGATCCTATGAGCAGTTCTTC. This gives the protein CASGETRSYEQFF.

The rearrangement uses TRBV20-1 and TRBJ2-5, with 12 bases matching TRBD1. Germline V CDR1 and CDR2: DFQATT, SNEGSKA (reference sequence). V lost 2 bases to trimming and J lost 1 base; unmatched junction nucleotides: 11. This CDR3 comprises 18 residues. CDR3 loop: CSARPTLGTGGPQETQYF. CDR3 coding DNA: TGCAGTGCTAGACCAACTCTTGGGACAGGGGGCCCCCAAGAGACCCAGTACTTC.